This T cell receptor beta chain was found in a study of CD8+ T cells in alopecia areata. Germline values: CDR1 LNHDA, CDR2 SQIVND (reference sequence). This CDR3 region has 14 residues. V gave up 7 bases and J gave up 3 bases, with 13 bases separating them. RNA was extracted and reverse transcribed into cDNA as the sequencing template. Sequencing was performed with immunoSEQ multiplex PCR; in TCRdb, only in-frame clones are kept and a portion is missing. This table has roughly 130,000 clones, around three fifths appearing once. This TCR came from a human donor with alopecia areata. The chain links TRBV19 to TRBJ1-5; a possible D gene is TRBD1 (5 bases). Sequences were derived from CD4+ T cells sorted from blood, sampled at week 0. As DNA, the CDR3 is TGTGCCAGTAACCCGGGACTTTCCAATCAGCCCCAGCATTTT. It is translated as CASNPGLSNQPQHF.